This T cell receptor beta chain derives from a study of T cell responses to AZD1222 COVID-19 vaccine. As for the study in general: Pooled samples include second doses given at about 4 or 12 weeks.

Study outcomes and limitations: Repertoire sampling happened only post peak T cell response.

On this clone: Its matching antigen is unknown.

The length of the CDR3 is 17 residues. V was shortened by 4 bases and J by 5 bases, with 24 bases between the two germline ends. Germline lookup yields CDR1 SGHRS and CDR2 YFSETQ. The protocol was immunoSEQ multiplex PCR, while the TCRdb copy is restricted to in-frame clones and leaves out a portion. The sample lists about 63,000 clones, 65% to 90% occurring once. The receptor's source is an adult in good health. Material: peripheral blood, obtained on day 0 of AZD1222 vaccination. The V gene is TRBV5-1, the J gene TRBJ1-2; the D gene is possibly TRBD1 (6 bases). CDR3 DNA sequence: TGCGCCAGCAGCATGCCAGGGGAATTTTGGGGGAATTATGGCTACACCTTC. This codes for CASSMPGEFWGNYGYTF.